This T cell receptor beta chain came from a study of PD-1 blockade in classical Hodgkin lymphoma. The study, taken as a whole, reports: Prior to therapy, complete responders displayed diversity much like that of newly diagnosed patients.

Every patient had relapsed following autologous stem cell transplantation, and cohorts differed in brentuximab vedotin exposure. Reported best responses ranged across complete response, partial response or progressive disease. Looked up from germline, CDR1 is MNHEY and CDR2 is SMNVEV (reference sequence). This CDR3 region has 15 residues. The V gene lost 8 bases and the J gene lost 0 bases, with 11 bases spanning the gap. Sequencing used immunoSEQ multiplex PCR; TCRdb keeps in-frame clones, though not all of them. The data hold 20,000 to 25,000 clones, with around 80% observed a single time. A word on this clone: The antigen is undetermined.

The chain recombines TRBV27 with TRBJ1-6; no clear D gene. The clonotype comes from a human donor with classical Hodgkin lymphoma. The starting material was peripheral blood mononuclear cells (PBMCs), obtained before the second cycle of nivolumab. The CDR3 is CASYKGASYNSPLHF. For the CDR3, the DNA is TGTGCCAGCTACAAGGGAGCCTCCTATAATTCACCCCTCCACTTT.